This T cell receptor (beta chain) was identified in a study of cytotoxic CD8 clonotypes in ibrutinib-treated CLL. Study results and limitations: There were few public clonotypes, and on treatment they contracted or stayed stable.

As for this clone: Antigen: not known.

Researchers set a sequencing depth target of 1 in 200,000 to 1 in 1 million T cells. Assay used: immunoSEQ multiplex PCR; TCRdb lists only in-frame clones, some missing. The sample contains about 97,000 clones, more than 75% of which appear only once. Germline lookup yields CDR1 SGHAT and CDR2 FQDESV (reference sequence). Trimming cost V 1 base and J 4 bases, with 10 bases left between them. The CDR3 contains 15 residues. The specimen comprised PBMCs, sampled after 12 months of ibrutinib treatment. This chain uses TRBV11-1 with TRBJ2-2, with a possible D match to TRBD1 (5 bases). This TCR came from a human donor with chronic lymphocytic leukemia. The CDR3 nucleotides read TGTGCCAGCAGCTTAGAGGGCAGGGTCACCGGGGAGCTGTTTTTT. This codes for CASSLEGRVTGELFF.